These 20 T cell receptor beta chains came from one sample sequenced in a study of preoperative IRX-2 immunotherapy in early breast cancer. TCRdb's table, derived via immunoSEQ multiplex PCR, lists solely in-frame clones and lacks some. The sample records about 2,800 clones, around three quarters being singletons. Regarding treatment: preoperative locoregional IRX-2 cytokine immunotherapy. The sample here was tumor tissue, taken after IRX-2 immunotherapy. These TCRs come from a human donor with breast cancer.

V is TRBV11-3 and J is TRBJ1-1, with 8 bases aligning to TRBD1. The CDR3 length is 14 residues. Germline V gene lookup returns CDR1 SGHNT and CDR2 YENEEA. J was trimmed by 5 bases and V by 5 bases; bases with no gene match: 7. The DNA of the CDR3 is TGTGCCAGCAGCGGACAGGGTTTTTTGACTGAAGCTTTCTTT. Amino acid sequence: CASSGQGFLTEAFF.

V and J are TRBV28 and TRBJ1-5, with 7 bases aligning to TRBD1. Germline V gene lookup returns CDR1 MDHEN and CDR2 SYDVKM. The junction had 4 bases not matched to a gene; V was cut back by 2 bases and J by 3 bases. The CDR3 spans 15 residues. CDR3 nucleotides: TGTGCCAGCAGTTTACCAGGGGGACTCAATCAGCCCCAGCATTTT. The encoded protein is CASSLPGGLNQPQHF.

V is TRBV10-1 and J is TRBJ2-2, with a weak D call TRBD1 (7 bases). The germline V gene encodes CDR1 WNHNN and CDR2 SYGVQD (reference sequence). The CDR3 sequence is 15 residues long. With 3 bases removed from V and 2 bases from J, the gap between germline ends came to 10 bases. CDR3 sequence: CASSEGGGNTGELFF. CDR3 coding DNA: TGCGCCAGCAGTGAAGGAGGGGGCAACACCGGGGAGCTGTTTTTT.

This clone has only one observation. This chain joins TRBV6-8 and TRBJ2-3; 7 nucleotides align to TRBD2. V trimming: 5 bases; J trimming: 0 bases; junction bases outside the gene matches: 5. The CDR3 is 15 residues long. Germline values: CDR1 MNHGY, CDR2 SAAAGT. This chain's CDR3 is CASSTGTISTDTQYF. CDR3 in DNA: TGTGCCAGCAGTACCGGGACTATTAGCACAGATACGCAGTATTTT.

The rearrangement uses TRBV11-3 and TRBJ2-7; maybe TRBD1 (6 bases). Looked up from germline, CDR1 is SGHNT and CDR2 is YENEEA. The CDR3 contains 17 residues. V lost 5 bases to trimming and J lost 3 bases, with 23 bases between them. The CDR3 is CASSHFFGPTGYYEQYF. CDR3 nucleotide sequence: TGTGCCAGCAGCCACTTCTTCGGGCCGACAGGCTACTACGAGCAGTACTTC.

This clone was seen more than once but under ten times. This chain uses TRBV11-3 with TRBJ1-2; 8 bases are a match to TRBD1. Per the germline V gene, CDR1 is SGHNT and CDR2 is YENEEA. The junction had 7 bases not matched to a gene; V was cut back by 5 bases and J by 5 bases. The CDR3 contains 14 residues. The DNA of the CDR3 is TGTGCCAGCAGCGGCCGGGACAGGTTTTATGGCTACACCTTC. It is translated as CASSGRDRFYGYTF. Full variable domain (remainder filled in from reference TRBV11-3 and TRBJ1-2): EAGVVQSPRYKIIEKKQPVAFWCNPISGHNTLYWYLQNLGQGPELLIRYENEEAVDDSQLPKDRFSAERLKGVDSTLKIQPAELGDSAVYLCASSGRDRFYGYTFGSGTRLTVV.

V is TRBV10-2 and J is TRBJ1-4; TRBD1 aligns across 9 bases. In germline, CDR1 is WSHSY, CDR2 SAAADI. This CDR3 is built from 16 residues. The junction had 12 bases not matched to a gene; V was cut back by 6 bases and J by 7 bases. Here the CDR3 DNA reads TGCGCCAGCAGGCCCTGGACAGGGGTATGGAGTGAAAAACTGTTTTTT. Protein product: CASRPWTGVWSEKLFF.

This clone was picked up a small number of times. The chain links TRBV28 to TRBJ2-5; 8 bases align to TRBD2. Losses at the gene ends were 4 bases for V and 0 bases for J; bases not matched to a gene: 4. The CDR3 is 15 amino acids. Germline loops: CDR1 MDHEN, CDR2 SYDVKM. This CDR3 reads CASSSASGYQETQYF. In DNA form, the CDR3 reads TGTGCCAGCAGTTCGGCTAGCGGGTACCAAGAGACCCAGTACTTC.

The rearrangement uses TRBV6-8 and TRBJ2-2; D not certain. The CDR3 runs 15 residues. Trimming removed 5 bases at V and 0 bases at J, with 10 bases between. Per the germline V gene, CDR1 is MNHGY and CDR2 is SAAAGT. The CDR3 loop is CASSGDTSNTGELFF. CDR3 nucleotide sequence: TGTGCCAGCAGTGGTGACACCTCGAACACCGGGGAGCTGTTTTTT.

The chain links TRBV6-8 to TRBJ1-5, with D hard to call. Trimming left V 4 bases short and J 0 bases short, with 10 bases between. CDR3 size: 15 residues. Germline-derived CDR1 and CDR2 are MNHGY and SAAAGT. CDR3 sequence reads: CASSWALGSNQPQHF. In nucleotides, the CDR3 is TGTGCCAGCAGTTGGGCATTGGGTAGCAATCAGCCCCAGCATTTT.

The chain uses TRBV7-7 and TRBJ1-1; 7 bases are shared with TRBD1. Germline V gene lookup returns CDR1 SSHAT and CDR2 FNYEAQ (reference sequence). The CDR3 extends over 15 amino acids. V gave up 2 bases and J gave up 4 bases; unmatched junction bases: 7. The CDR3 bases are TGTGCCAGCAGCTTAAATCTGAACAGGGGCACTGAAGCTTTCTTT. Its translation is CASSLNLNRGTEAFF.

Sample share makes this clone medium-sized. The CDR3 DNA is TGTGCCAGCACCTCGACCGGTCGACAGGGAGCAACTAATGAAAAACTGTTTTTT. Its translation: CASTSTGRQGATNEKLFF. V and J are TRBV11-3 and TRBJ1-4; 7 positions match TRBD1. The junction had 14 bases not matched to a gene; V was cut back by 7 bases and J by 0 bases. Germline CDR1 SGHNT, CDR2 YENEEA. The CDR3 length is 18 residues.

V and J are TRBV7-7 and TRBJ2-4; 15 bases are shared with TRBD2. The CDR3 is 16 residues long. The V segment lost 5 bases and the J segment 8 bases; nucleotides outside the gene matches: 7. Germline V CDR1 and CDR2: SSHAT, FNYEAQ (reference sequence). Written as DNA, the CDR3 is TGTGCCAGCAGCCCGGGACTAGCGGGAGGTAAACACATTCAGTACTTC. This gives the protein CASSPGLAGGKHIQYF.

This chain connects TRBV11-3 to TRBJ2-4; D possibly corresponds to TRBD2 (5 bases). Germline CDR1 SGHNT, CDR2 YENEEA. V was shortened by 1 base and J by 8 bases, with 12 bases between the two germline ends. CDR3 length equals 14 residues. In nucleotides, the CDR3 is TGTGCCAGCAGCTTAGGTCGACGGGAAGACATTCAGTACTTC. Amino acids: CASSLGRREDIQYF.

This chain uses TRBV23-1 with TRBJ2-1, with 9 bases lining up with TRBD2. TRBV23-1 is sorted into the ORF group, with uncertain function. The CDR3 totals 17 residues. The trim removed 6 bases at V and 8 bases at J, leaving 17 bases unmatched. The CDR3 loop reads CASSPAGVSGSVYEQFF. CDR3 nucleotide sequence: TGCGCCAGCAGCCCAGCGGGTGTTAGCGGGAGTGTCTATGAGCAGTTCTTC.

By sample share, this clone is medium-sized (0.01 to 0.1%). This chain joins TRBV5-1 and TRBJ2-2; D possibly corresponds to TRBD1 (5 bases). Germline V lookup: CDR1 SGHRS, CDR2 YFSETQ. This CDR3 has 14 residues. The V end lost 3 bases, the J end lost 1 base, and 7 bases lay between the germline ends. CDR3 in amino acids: CASSYQGNTGELFF. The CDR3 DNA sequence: TGCGCCAGCAGCTACCAGGGGAACACCGGGGAGCTGTTTTTT.

CDR3 sequence: CASKREGVRETQYF. The CDR3 nucleotides read TGTGCCAGCAAGCGGGAGGGGGTCCGAGAGACCCAGTACTTC. The rearrangement joins TRBV12-5 to TRBJ2-5; 10 nucleotides align to TRBD2. The CDR3 length is 14 residues. The germline CDR1 and CDR2 sequences are LGHNT and FRNRAP.

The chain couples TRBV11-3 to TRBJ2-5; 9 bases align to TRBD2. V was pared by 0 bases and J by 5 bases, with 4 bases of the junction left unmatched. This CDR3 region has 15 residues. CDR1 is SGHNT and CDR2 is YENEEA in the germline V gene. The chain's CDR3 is CASSLEAGGRETQYF. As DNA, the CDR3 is TGTGCCAGCAGCTTAGAAGCGGGGGGCCGGGAGACCCAGTACTTC.

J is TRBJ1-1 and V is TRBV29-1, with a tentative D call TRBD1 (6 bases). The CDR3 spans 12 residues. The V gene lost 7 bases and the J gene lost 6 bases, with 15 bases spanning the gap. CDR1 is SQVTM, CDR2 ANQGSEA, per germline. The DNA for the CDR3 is TGCAGCGCGGAACAGGGAGTCGCTGAAGCTTTCTTT. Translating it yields CSAEQGVAEAFF.

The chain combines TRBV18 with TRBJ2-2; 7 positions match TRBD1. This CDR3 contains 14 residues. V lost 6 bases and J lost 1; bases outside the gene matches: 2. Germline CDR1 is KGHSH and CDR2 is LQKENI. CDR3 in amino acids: CASSWTGNTGELFF. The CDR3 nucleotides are TGTGCCAGCTCCTGGACAGGGAACACCGGGGAGCTGTTTTTT. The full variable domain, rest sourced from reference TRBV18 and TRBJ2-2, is NAGVMQNPRHLVRRRGQEARLRCSPMKGHSHVYWYRQLPEEGLKFMVYLQKENIIDESGMPKERFSAEFPKEGPSILRIQQVVRGDSAAYFCASSWTGNTGELFFGEGSRLTVL.